This T cell receptor (beta chain) was identified in a study of blood T cells in healthy people across ages. A J-beta primer mix and a sample-barcoded 5' primer were used in a second PCR of about 7 to 12 cycles. From the 5' RACE reads, TCRdb called clonotypes with MiXCR, one entry per CDR3 protein. This table has hundreds of thousands of distinct CDR3 sequences, about 42% appearing once. Trimming took 6 bases from V and 1 from J, leaving 17 bases between them. There are 16 residues in the CDR3. Germline V CDR1 and CDR2: MNHEY, SVGAGI. The receptor comes from a man older than 75 in good health. The chain recombines TRBV6-5 with TRBJ2-3; D tentatively fits TRBD1 or TRBD2 (5 bases each). Material for sequencing was blood. For the CDR3, the DNA is TGTGCCAGCAGGCAGGGTGCGGAGGACGGCACAGATACGCAGTATTTT. It yields the protein CASRQGAEDGTDTQYF.